This T cell receptor (beta chain) was profiled in a study of blood T cell repertoires in COVID-19. CDR1 is SGHNT and CDR2 is YYREEE in the germline V gene (reference sequence). The V segment lost 0 bases and the J segment 9 bases; nucleotides outside the gene matches: 9. CDR3 size: 16 residues. Libraries were prepared by immunoSEQ multiplex PCR; TCRdb keeps only in-frame clonotypes and omits some of them. This table holds some 250,000 clones, about 91% found once. The chain is built from TRBV5-4 and TRBJ1-6, with 7 bases that match TRBD1. This receptor was identified in a human donor in a cohort exposed to, infected with or recovered from COVID-19 (not recorded which). The donor label of this sample is uncertain. Sequences were obtained from PBMCs or T cells enriched from blood (not recorded which). The CDR3 nucleotides are TGTGCCAGCAGCTTGGGGGATCAGGGGGAAGGTTCACCCCTCCACTTT. Its protein is CASSLGDQGEGSPLHF.